Each of the 27 T cell receptor beta chains below was sequenced from the same sample in a study of blood T cell repertoires in COVID-19. Profiled with immunoSEQ multiplex PCR; TCRdb holds only in-frame clones, not every one. The table includes 150,000 to 200,000 clones, under 85% detected once. Source material: peripheral blood. All receptors derive from a man aged 80 or over with COVID-19, enrolled during active disease.

Only one count was recorded for this clone. This chain uses TRBV27 with TRBJ1-4; perhaps TRBD1 as D (6 bases). CDR3 size: 14 residues. Per the germline V gene, CDR1 is MNHEY and CDR2 is SMNVEV (reference sequence). Trimming left V 4 bases short and J 5 bases short, with 11 bases between. Here the CDR3 DNA reads TGTGCCAGCAGTTCCTACAGGGAGAATGAAAAACTGTTTTTT. This sequence encodes CASSSYRENEKLFF.

This clone occurred once. The V and J genes are TRBV7-9 and TRBJ1-5, with 8 bases that match TRBD1. Trimming cost V 2 bases and J 4 bases; bases outside gene matches: 1. The CDR3 is 14 residues long. CDR1 is SEHNR, CDR2 FQNEAQ, per germline (reference sequence). CDR3 protein: CASSLTGGNQPQHF. As DNA, the CDR3 is TGTGCCAGCAGCTTAACAGGGGGGAATCAGCCCCAGCATTTT.

This clone has only one observation. The CDR3 spells CASSLNQGANTGELFF. CDR3 DNA sequence: TGTGCCAGCAGCTTGAATCAGGGGGCCAACACCGGGGAGCTGTTTTTT. The rearrangement joins TRBV5-8 to TRBJ2-2, with 8 bases fitting TRBD1. This CDR3 is built from 16 residues. The junction had 4 bases not matched to a gene; V was cut back by 1 base and J by 2 bases. Germline-derived CDR1 and CDR2 are SGHTS and YDEGEE.

This clone was seen only once. This sequence joins TRBV7-2 and TRBJ2-1; 8 bases align to TRBD1. J was trimmed by 5 bases and V by 3 bases; bases with no gene match: 9. Germline V gene data show CDR1 as SGHTA and CDR2 as FQGNSA. CDR3 length: 16 amino acids. CDR3 residues: CASSLAGGLANNEQFF. The DNA of the CDR3 is TGTGCCAGCAGCTTGGCAGGGGGCCTAGCCAACAATGAGCAGTTCTTC.

The chain is built from TRBV5-4 and TRBJ1-6; no clear D. The germline gives CDR1 SGHNT, CDR2 YYREEE (reference sequence). The CDR3 spans 13 residues. Between the trimmed V and J ends, which lost 10 bases and 10 bases, there was a span of 18 bases. The CDR3 loop reads CAFGRERSSPLHF. CDR3 DNA: TGTGCCTTTGGGCGTGAACGCAGCTCACCCCTCCACTTT. The whole variable domain, remainder taken from reference TRBV5-4 and TRBJ1-6, is ETGVTQSPTHLIKTRGQQVTLRCSSQSGHNTVSWYQQALGQGPQFIFQYYREEENGRGNFPPRFSGLQFPNYSSELNVNALELDDSALYLCAFGRERSSPLHFGNGTRLTVT.

The J gene is TRBJ1-6, the V gene TRBV13; the D gene is possibly TRBD1 (6 bases). With 0 bases removed from V and 7 bases from J, the gap between germline ends came to 13 bases. The CDR3 runs 16 residues. Germline values: CDR1 PRHDT, CDR2 FYEKMQ (reference sequence). The CDR3 sequence is CASSLGDSRGNSPLHF. The CDR3, as DNA: TGTGCCAGCAGCTTAGGGGACAGTCGGGGCAATTCACCCCTCCACTTT.

CDR3 sequence reads: CASSAQGNTEAFF. The CDR3 DNA reads as TGTGCCAGCAGCGCTCAGGGGAACACTGAAGCTTTCTTT. J is TRBJ1-1 and V is TRBV7-2, with D tentatively TRBD1 (5 bases). Germline values: CDR1 SGHTA, CDR2 FQGNSA. Trimming shortened V by 5 bases and J by 1 base, and 8 bases separated the two germline ends. CDR3 size: 13 residues.

The V gene is TRBV7-2, the J gene TRBJ2-7; TRBD2 agrees at 9 bases. The J segment lost 4 bases and the V segment lost 3 bases, leaving 7 bases of the junction unmatched. The CDR3 is 15 residues long. Germline V gene data show CDR1 as SGHTA and CDR2 as FQGNSA. The CDR3 DNA sequence: TGTGCCAGCAGCTTTAGTGGCGGGGGGGCGTACGAGCAGTACTTC. Translation: CASSFSGGGAYEQYF.

The chain uses TRBV5-8 and TRBJ1-5; D might be TRBD1 (6 bases). Per germline, CDR1 SGHTS and CDR2 YDEGEE. Deletions cut 6 bases from V and 6 bases from J, with 13 bases between. The length of the CDR3 is 13 residues. The CDR3 DNA sequence: TGTGCCAGCACGGGGGGCAGGGTTCAGCCCCAGCATTTT. Translating it yields CASTGGRVQPQHF.

J is TRBJ2-1 and V is TRBV25-1; TRBD2 aligns across 7 bases. Germline trimming cut 3 bases from V and 13 bases from J; bases unmatched to any gene: 3. Germline values: CDR1 MGHDK, CDR2 SYGVNS. The CDR3 runs to 11 residues. CDR3: CASSEGLRQFF. The CDR3 DNA sequence: TGTGCCAGCAGTGAGGGACTACGACAGTTCTTC.

Points on this clone: Other DNA variants within this sample encode the same CDR3. The chain joins TRBV7-8 to TRBJ1-2; D is unresolved. Per germline, CDR1 SGHVS and CDR2 FQNEAQ. The CDR3 contains 13 residues. Trimming cost V 1 base and J 2 bases, with 5 bases left between them. Written as DNA, the CDR3 is TGTGCCAGCAGCTTAGGAGGGAACTATGGCTACACCTTC. It is translated as CASSLGGNYGYTF.

The chain links TRBV4-3 to TRBJ2-4, with unresolved D. The germline V gene has CDR1 LGHNA and CDR2 YSLEER. This CDR3 is 17 amino acids long. The ends were cut back, 0 bases at V and 0 bases at J, with 12 bases in the middle. The CDR3 nucleotides are TGCGCCAGCAGCCAAGATCACCGAGCAATAGCCAAAAACATTCAGTACTTC. It translates to CASSQDHRAIAKNIQYF.

The chain carries TRBV29-1 and TRBJ2-1, with 10 bases lining up with TRBD1. The ends lost 3 bases at V and 4 bases at J; junction bases unmatched: 6. The CDR3 extends over 15 amino acids. Germline V lookup: CDR1 SQVTM, CDR2 ANQGSEA. The CDR3 loop is CSVERRDRGYNEQFF. The CDR3 region has the DNA TGCAGCGTTGAGCGCCGGGACAGGGGATACAATGAGCAGTTCTTC.

This clone was recorded once. This chain uses TRBV3-1 (or the pseudogene TRBV3-2) with TRBJ1-2; 7 bases line up with TRBD1. The CDR3 sequence is 13 residues long. Losses at the gene ends were 7 bases for V and 6 bases for J; bases not matched to a gene: 8. Germline CDR1 is LGHDT and CDR2 is YNNKEL (reference sequence). Here the CDR3 DNA reads TGTGCCAGCACCCATAGGGGGCTAGATGGCTACACCTTC. Its translation is CASTHRGLDGYTF.

The rearrangement joins TRBV9 to TRBJ2-5; 9 bases align to TRBD2. The CDR3 has 16 residues. In germline, CDR1 is SGDLS, CDR2 YYNGEE. The J segment lost 4 bases and the V segment lost 0 bases, leaving 7 bases of the junction unmatched. In DNA form, the CDR3 reads TGTGCCAGCAGCGTAGTGGGGACTAGCACCCCAGAGACCCAGTACTTC. Translated: CASSVVGTSTPETQYF.

V is TRBV15 and J is TRBJ1-5, with D possibly TRBD1 on 6 matching bases. The CDR3 runs 16 residues. The ends were cut back, 3 bases at V and 0 bases at J, with 12 bases in the middle. Germline values: CDR1 LNHNV, CDR2 YYDKDF (reference sequence). For the CDR3, the DNA is TGTGCCACCAGCAGCCTAGGACAGTATAGCAATCAGCCCCAGCATTTT. The encoded protein is CATSSLGQYSNQPQHF.

This clone showed up just once. The chain is built from TRBV9 and TRBJ1-1, with TRBD1 matching 11 bases. V was pared by 4 bases and J by 3 bases, with 8 bases of the junction left unmatched. This CDR3 region has 16 residues. Germline CDR1 SGDLS, CDR2 YYNGEE. In nucleotides, the CDR3 is TGTGCCAGCAGCCCGAGGACAGGGGGCGAAGACACTGAAGCTTTCTTT. This translates into CASSPRTGGEDTEAFF.

The chain links TRBV19 to TRBJ2-7; D remains unclear. This CDR3 region has 13 residues. Looked up from germline, CDR1 is LNHDA and CDR2 is SQIVND (reference sequence). The germline V and J ends were trimmed by 3 bases and 3 bases, with 9 bases remaining between them. CDR3 sequence: CASSIRRFYEQYF. CDR3 DNA: TGTGCCAGTAGTATCCGGCGGTTCTACGAGCAGTACTTC. The complete variable domain, with remaining parts taken from reference TRBV19 and TRBJ2-7, reads DGGITQSPKYLFRKEGQNVTLSCEQNLNHDAMYWYRQDPGQGLRLIYYSQIVNDFQKGDIAEGYSVSREKKESFPLTVTSAQKNPTAFYLCASSIRRFYEQYFGPGTRLTVT.

The sample holds one count of this clone. The J gene is TRBJ2-1, the V gene TRBV12-5; possible D gene TRBD2, 6 bases. The CDR3 contains 13 residues. V was shortened by 2 bases and J by 6 bases, with 8 bases between the two germline ends. The V gene's germline CDR1 is LGHNT and CDR2 FRNRAP. The CDR3 DNA reads as TGTGCTAGTGGTTTGCGGGGAGGCAATGAGCAGTTCTTC. It is translated as CASGLRGGNEQFF.

V usage is TRBV2 and J usage is TRBJ1-4, with D possibly TRBD1 on 5 matching bases. The CDR3 has 16 residues. Deletions cut 5 bases from V and 2 bases from J, with 15 bases between. CDR1 is SNHLY and CDR2 is FYNNEI in the germline V gene. CDR3 protein: CASSYYSGGTNEKLFF. In DNA, the CDR3 is TGTGCCAGCAGTTACTACTCGGGGGGTACTAATGAAAAACTGTTTTTT.

This chain links TRBV7-9 with TRBJ1-6, with 7 bases that match TRBD1. CDR1 is SEHNR and CDR2 is FQNEAQ in the germline V gene (reference sequence). This CDR3 has 14 residues. J was trimmed by 7 bases and V by 5 bases; bases with no gene match: 5. The CDR3 DNA follows: TGTGCCAGCAGCCGACAGGGTGCGAATTCACCCCTCCACTTT. Amino acids: CASSRQGANSPLHF.

The chain joins TRBV6-5 to TRBJ2-3; 9 nucleotides line up with TRBD2. V gave up 7 bases and J gave up 4 bases; unmatched junction bases: 6. This CDR3 has 14 amino acids. The germline V gene has CDR1 MNHEY and CDR2 SVGAGI. The CDR3 nucleotides are TGTGCCAGCACCCGCGGGGGGGCAGCAGATACGCAGTATTTT. Translated: CASTRGGAADTQYF.

The chain carries TRBV25-1 and TRBJ1-6; no reliable D call. V lost 8 bases and J 4 bases, leaving 6 bases between the germline ends. The CDR3 is 12 residues long. Germline CDR1 MGHDK, CDR2 SYGVNS. The CDR3 here is CASSIYNSPLHF. DNA of the CDR3: TGTGCCAGCTCCATTTATAATTCACCCCTCCACTTT.

The CDR3 protein is CASSEVGTGRRDGYTF. The CDR3 DNA reads TGTGCCAGCAGTGAAGTGGGGACAGGGAGGAGGGATGGCTACACCTTC. This chain uses TRBV2 with TRBJ1-2; 9 bases map to TRBD1. There are 16 residues in the CDR3. Germline CDR1 reads SNHLY; CDR2 reads FYNNEI. V lost 1 base, J lost 6 bases, and 9 bases stayed unmatched.

The V call is TRBV5-6, the J call TRBJ1-2; D is perhaps TRBD1 (5 bases). The germline V and J ends were trimmed by 4 bases and 6 bases, with 16 bases remaining between them. The CDR3 has 14 residues. In germline, CDR1 is SGHDT, CDR2 YYEEEE. DNA of the CDR3: TGTGCCAGCAGCCCGCCCCAGGGTGGCCATGGCTACACCTTC. This sequence encodes CASSPPQGGHGYTF.

With regard to this clone: Other DNA sequences of this sample code for an identical CDR3. This rearrangement joins TRBV5-1 to TRBJ1-1; D may be TRBD1 (5 bases). The V gene's germline CDR1 is SGHRS and CDR2 YFSETQ. CDR3 length equals 14 residues. V lost 0 bases and J 4 bases, leaving 10 bases between the germline ends. This CDR3 reads CASSLEGRGTEAFF. The CDR3 nucleotides read TGCGCCAGCAGCTTGGAGGGGCGCGGCACTGAAGCTTTCTTT.

This chain links TRBV3-1 (or the pseudogene TRBV3-2) with TRBJ1-2; D might be TRBD1 (5 bases). The CDR3 sequence is 15 residues long. Germline V gene sequence: CDR1 LGHDT, CDR2 YNNKEL (reference sequence). Deletions cut 6 bases from V and 4 bases from J, with 18 bases between. The CDR3 spells CASRQRGRRGYGYTF. The DNA for the CDR3 is TGTGCCAGCAGACAGAGGGGACGGAGGGGCTATGGCTACACCTTC.